A single sample is the source of the 10 T cell receptor beta chains below, sequenced in a study of blood T cell repertoires in COVID-19. Data came from immunoSEQ multiplex PCR; TCRdb stores just in-frame clones and leaves some out. The table shows about 120,000 clones, with over 80% occurring only once. The material sequenced was peripheral blood. These receptors were collected from a woman in her 70s with acute or convalescent COVID-19.

This chain links TRBV10-2 with TRBJ1-5; D is unresolved. This CDR3 comprises 16 residues. CDR1 is WSHSY, CDR2 SAAADI, per germline. Trimming stripped 3 bases from V and 3 bases from J, with 15 bases between. The CDR3: CASSDGSQATNQPQHF. The CDR3 DNA sequence: TGCGCCAGCAGTGACGGGAGCCAGGCAACCAATCAGCCCCAGCATTTT.

The chain couples TRBV12-3 or TRBV12-4 to TRBJ1-3; D is ambiguous. The CDR3 is made up of 12 amino acids. Trimming stripped 3 bases from V and 3 bases from J, with 3 bases between. The CDR3 nucleotides read TGTGCCAGCAGTTTCGTTGGAAACACCATATATTTT. Protein: CASSFVGNTIYF.

The chain joins TRBV2 to TRBJ2-1; the match to TRBD2 covers 9 bases. With 4 bases clipped from V and 12 bases from J, the junction kept 7 bases outside the gene matches. CDR3 length equals 13 residues. CDR1 and CDR2 (germline): SNHLY, FYNNEI. The DNA of the CDR3 is TGTGCCAGCAGTGGGCGGGGGGGCCCCTGGCAGTTCTTC. Protein product: CASSGRGGPWQFF.

This chain links TRBV2 with TRBJ2-7; TRBD1 matches 10 bases. CDR1 is SNHLY, CDR2 FYNNEI, per germline. Trimming took 8 bases from V and 3 from J; bases not matched to a gene: 1. This CDR3 comprises 12 residues. In nucleotides, the CDR3 is TGTGCCAGCCGGACAGGGGGCTACGAGCAGTACTTC. This encodes CASRTGGYEQYF.

CDR3 region: CASSLGPTSVRSYNEQFF. CDR3 DNA sequence: TGTGCCAGCAGCTTAGGTCCCACTAGCGTAAGATCCTACAATGAGCAGTTCTTC. This sequence joins TRBV13 and TRBJ2-1, with 7 bases lining up with TRBD2. There are 18 residues in the CDR3. With V trimmed by 0 bases and J by 1 base, 9 bases remained unmatched. The germline V gene has CDR1 PRHDT and CDR2 FYEKMQ (reference sequence).

The chain uses TRBV11-2 and TRBJ1-2; D is uncertain. CDR3 length: 12 amino acids. CDR1 is SGHAT, CDR2 FQNNGV, per germline. Trimming shortened V by 4 bases and J by 8 bases, and 11 bases separated the two germline ends. The CDR3 loop is CASSSYILGYTF. CDR3 in DNA: TGTGCCAGCAGCTCTTACATATTGGGCTACACCTTC.

This clone was observed a handful of times. The chain combines TRBV10-1 with TRBJ2-2, with D uncertain. The CDR3 extends over 14 amino acids. V lost 4 bases, J lost 6 bases, and 12 bases lay in between. From germline, CDR1 is WNHNN and CDR2 SYGVQD (reference sequence). The CDR3: CASSGPGDPGELFF. DNA of the CDR3: TGCGCCAGCAGTGGACCCGGAGATCCCGGGGAGCTGTTTTTT.

As to this clone: The junction differs from germline at one of its ends, possibly a read error. The CDR3 region has the DNA TGTGCCAGCAGCTTAACCCCCCTTAGTGGGCCCAGGACTTTC. Encoded protein: CASSLTPLSGPRTF. The chain recombines TRBV7-3 with TRBJ1-2; D is undetermined. CDR1 is SGHTA and CDR2 is FQGTGA in the germline V gene. This CDR3 is built from 14 residues.

The chain is built from TRBV7-9 and TRBJ1-3; D is ambiguous. Trimming cost V 1 base and J 4 bases, with 14 bases left between them. Germline V gene sequence: CDR1 SEHNR, CDR2 FQNEAQ (reference sequence). This CDR3 contains 16 residues. The DNA of the CDR3 is TGTGCCAGCAGCTTAGACGGAGGATCCCTGGGAAACACCATATATTTT. Protein product: CASSLDGGSLGNTIYF. Filled out from reference TRBV7-9 and TRBJ1-3, the complete variable domain reads DTGVSQNPRHKITKRGQNVTFRCDPISEHNRLYWYRQTLGQGPEFLTYFQNEAQLEKSRLLSDRFSAERPKGSFSTLEIQRTEQGDSAMYLCASSLDGGSLGNTIYFGEGSWLTVV.

CDR3: CASSLYGRAYEQYF. The DNA for the CDR3 is TGCGCCAGCAGCTTGTATGGCAGGGCCTACGAGCAGTACTTC. The rearrangement links TRBV5-1 to TRBJ2-7, with D perhaps matching TRBD1 (5 bases). V lost 1 base to trimming and J lost 2 bases, with 10 bases between them. CDR1 and CDR2 from the germline V gene are SGHRS and YFSETQ. CDR3 size: 14 residues.